The 23 T cell receptor beta chains below all came from one sample that was sequenced in a study of blood T cell repertoires in COVID-19. Some clones are missing from TCRdb's copy, which holds only in-frame ones; the method was immunoSEQ multiplex PCR. The profile shows 95,000 to 150,000 clones, around two thirds of them singletons. Sequenced input: peripheral blood. The source is a woman between 65 and 79 years old with acute or convalescent COVID-19.

Only a few counts were recorded for this clone. The gene calls are TRBV9 and TRBJ1-1; the D is unclear. V lost 3 bases and J lost 1, with 13 bases in between. The CDR3 is 15 amino acids. CDR1 SGDLS and CDR2 YYNGEE come from the germline V gene. The CDR3 DNA reads TGTGCCAGCAGCGCCGGAGGGAATTCGAACACTGAAGCTTTCTTT. Its protein is CASSAGGNSNTEAFF.

V is TRBV18 and J is TRBJ2-5; the match to TRBD2 covers 11 bases. V lost 3 bases to trimming and J lost 5 bases; unmatched junction nucleotides: 11. CDR1 is KGHSH, CDR2 LQKENI, per germline. This CDR3 region has 17 residues. The CDR3 coding sequence is TGTGCCAGCTCACCGGGAACTAGCGGGAGAGGTGCGGAGACCCAGTACTTC. This codes for CASSPGTSGRGAETQYF. Supplemented by reference TRBV18 and TRBJ2-5, the full variable domain reads NAGVMQNPRHLVRRRGQEARLRCSPMKGHSHVYWYRQLPEEGLKFMVYLQKENIIDESGMPKERFSAEFPKEGPSILRIQQVVRGDSAAYFCASSPGTSGRGAETQYFGPGTRLLVL.

This clone was recorded a few times. The chain uses TRBV5-1 and TRBJ2-3, with D possibly matching TRBD2 (7 bases). The germline V and J ends were trimmed by 7 bases and 6 bases, with 21 bases remaining between them. Germline-derived CDR1 and CDR2 are SGHRS and YFSETQ. The CDR3 extends over 15 amino acids. The CDR3 bases are TGCGCCAGCGACGCTTCTGGGGGGGCTTTGGATACGCAGTATTTT. Translating it yields CASDASGGALDTQYF.

The gene calls are TRBV28 and TRBJ2-6; 7 positions agree with TRBD1. The CDR3 is made up of 16 amino acids. With 6 bases clipped from V and 2 bases from J, the junction kept 7 bases outside the gene matches. Germline assignment: CDR1 MDHEN and CDR2 SYDVKM. The CDR3 coding sequence is TGTGCCAGCAGCCGAGACAGGGTAACTGGGGCCAACGTCCTGACTTTC. The encoded protein is CASSRDRVTGANVLTF.

The V gene is TRBV19, the J gene TRBJ1-2; 9 nucleotides match TRBD1. Germline lookup yields CDR1 LNHDA and CDR2 SQIVND (reference sequence). The CDR3 is 18 amino acids. V lost 10 bases and J lost 4; bases outside the gene matches: 22. CDR3 coding DNA: TGTGCCACCGCTCAAGAGGCCGGACAGGGGAAGAGGGCCTATGGCTACACCTTC. It translates to CATAQEAGQGKRAYGYTF.

This clone was recorded many times. This chain uses TRBV14 with TRBJ2-7; unclear D gene. The CDR3 has 14 amino acids. Per the germline V gene, CDR1 is SGHDN and CDR2 is FVKESK. V was trimmed by 1 base and J by 3 bases, leaving 10 bases between them. The CDR3 protein is CASSQVGPDYEQYF. CDR3 in DNA: TGTGCCAGCAGCCAAGTTGGCCCAGACTACGAGCAGTACTTC.

The J gene is TRBJ1-4, the V gene TRBV28, with 9 positions matching TRBD1. V was clipped by 7 bases and J by 5 bases; unmatched bases: 11. This CDR3 is 16 amino acids long. Germline-derived CDR1 and CDR2 are MDHEN and SYDVKM. DNA for the CDR3: TGTGCCAGCAACGCGGGGGCCGGGACAGGGAATGAAAAACTGTTTTTT. This encodes CASNAGAGTGNEKLFF.

The genes are TRBV7-2 and TRBJ2-5; TRBD1 aligns across 10 bases. Germline V lookup: CDR1 SGHTA, CDR2 FQGNSA. The CDR3 is 17 residues long. The V and J ends lost 1 base and 2 bases, in that order; junction bases with no gene match: 7. As DNA, the CDR3 is TGTGCCAGCAGCTTAGGCATAGGGACAGGGGAACAAGAGACCCAGTACTTC. This translates into CASSLGIGTGEQETQYF.

This clone appeared once. The V gene is TRBV6-2 or TRBV6-3, the J gene TRBJ1-4; possible D gene TRBD1, 6 bases. The CDR3 extends over 12 amino acids. Per the germline V gene, CDR1 is MNHEY and CDR2 is SVGEGT. V dropped 5 bases and J dropped 15 bases, with 16 bases sitting between them. This CDR3 reads CASSPTGQPLFF. The CDR3 DNA reads TGTGCCAGCAGTCCGACCGGACAGCCTTTGTTTTTT.

This clone was seen ten or more times. V is TRBV7-6 and J is TRBJ2-7, with 7 bases that match TRBD2. The junction had 6 bases not matched to a gene; V was cut back by 1 base and J by 3 bases. Germline CDR1 and CDR2: SGHVS and FNYEAQ. The CDR3 runs 15 residues. The CDR3 loop is CASSLVGGRDYEQYF. CDR3 bases: TGTGCCAGCAGCTTAGTTGGCGGGAGAGACTACGAGCAGTACTTC.

The rearrangement joins TRBV5-5 to TRBJ1-1; possible D gene TRBD1, 5 bases. V gave up 3 bases and J gave up 5 bases, with 8 bases separating them. CDR1 and CDR2 from the germline V gene are SGHKS and YYEKEE (reference sequence). The length of the CDR3 is 12 residues. CDR3 residues: CASSWGATEAFF. In DNA, the CDR3 is TGTGCCAGCAGCTGGGGCGCAACTGAAGCTTTCTTT.

The chain carries TRBV7-9 and TRBJ2-5; D remains unclear. The CDR3 has 15 amino acids. Trimming left V 5 bases short and J 0 bases short, with 13 bases between. CDR1 SEHNR and CDR2 FQNEAQ come from the germline V gene (reference sequence). For the CDR3, the DNA is TGTGCCAGCAGCCTAAGATCCGTGTACCAAGAGACCCAGTACTTC. This sequence encodes CASSLRSVYQETQYF.

The V call is TRBV27, the J call TRBJ2-2, with TRBD2 identical over 7 bases. CDR3 length: 15 amino acids. The ends lost 6 bases at V and 3 bases at J; junction bases unmatched: 7. The germline V gene has CDR1 MNHEY and CDR2 SMNVEV (reference sequence). The CDR3 coding sequence is TGTGCCAGCAGGCCGGGGCTAGCGGACACCGGGGAGCTGTTTTTT. This codes for CASRPGLADTGELFF.

The chain recombines TRBV18 with TRBJ2-5; TRBD1 is a possible D gene (6 bases). The CDR3 consists of 14 residues. V lost 2 bases, J lost 8 bases, and 15 bases lay in between. Germline CDR1 KGHSH, CDR2 LQKENI. The DNA for the CDR3 is TGTGCCAGCTCACCAATCCAGGGGTCAAGCACCCAGTACTTC. It yields the protein CASSPIQGSSTQYF.

The chain carries TRBV7-2 and TRBJ2-5; 8 positions match TRBD1. This CDR3 has 15 amino acids. Unmatched junction bases numbered 2, after V lost 1 base and J lost 1 base. Germline-derived CDR1 and CDR2 are SGHTA and FQGNSA. The CDR3 is CASSLGGTGQETQYF. DNA for the CDR3: TGTGCCAGCAGCTTAGGGGGGACAGGCCAAGAGACCCAGTACTTC.

The chain has TRBV10-3 and TRBJ2-7, with 11 bases matching TRBD1. CDR1 is ENHRY, CDR2 SYGVKD, per germline. This CDR3 region has 17 residues. Unmatched junction bases numbered 8, after V lost 2 bases and J lost 2 bases. The CDR3 loop is CAISEPRAGQGAYEQYF. The CDR3 DNA is TGTGCCATCAGTGAGCCCAGGGCGGGACAGGGGGCCTACGAGCAGTACTTC.

The chain uses TRBV28 and TRBJ2-7; TRBD1 aligns across 8 bases. This CDR3 spans 14 amino acids. The V segment lost 7 bases and the J segment 4 bases; nucleotides outside the gene matches: 9. Germline V gene lookup returns CDR1 MDHEN and CDR2 SYDVKM. In DNA form, the CDR3 reads TGTGCCAGCAAAAGTGGGACAGGAAAATACGAGCAGTACTTC. Translating gives CASKSGTGKYEQYF.

V gene TRBV7-3 combines with J gene TRBJ2-6; 10 bases map to TRBD1. Germline CDR1 is SGHTA and CDR2 is FQGTGA. After removal of 0 bases from V and 9 bases from J, the junction contained 5 bases not matched to a gene. The CDR3 runs to 16 residues. The CDR3 DNA reads TGTGCCAGCAGCTTAACGAGGGACAGGGGTGGCAACGTCCTGACTTTC. Residues: CASSLTRDRGGNVLTF.

The DNA for the CDR3 is TGTGCCAGCAGTCAGCAACAGGGTCTTCTAAACGAGCAGTACTTC. As protein: CASSQQQGLLNEQYF. The chain is built from TRBV6-2 or TRBV6-3 and TRBJ2-7, with a weak D call TRBD1 (6 bases). The length of the CDR3 is 15 residues. From germline, CDR1 is MNHEY and CDR2 SVGEGT. V was cut by 5 bases and J by 5 bases, with 19 bases left in between.

The chain uses TRBV28 and TRBJ2-7; 11 nucleotides match TRBD2. V was pared by 7 bases and J by 2 bases, with 4 bases of the junction left unmatched. CDR1 is MDHEN and CDR2 is SYDVKM in the germline V gene. The CDR3 spans 14 residues. The CDR3: CASKTSGTPYEQYF. CDR3 sequence (DNA): TGTGCCAGCAAGACTAGCGGGACCCCCTACGAGCAGTACTTC.

This clone was detected a few times. The chain has TRBV5-1 and TRBJ2-1, with 8 bases aligning to TRBD1. J was trimmed by 5 bases and V by 1 base; bases with no gene match: 14. Germline CDR1 reads SGHRS; CDR2 reads YFSETQ. The CDR3 is 18 amino acids. CDR3 protein: CASSLSSGGAYGDNEQFF. Written as DNA, the CDR3 is TGCGCCAGCAGCTTGTCTTCAGGGGGCGCATACGGAGACAATGAGCAGTTCTTC.

The rearrangement joins TRBV9 to TRBJ2-3; D uncertain. The V gene's germline CDR1 is SGDLS and CDR2 YYNGEE. The V end was cut by 0 bases, the J end by 1 base, with 3 bases between. There are 13 residues in the CDR3. CDR3 DNA sequence: TGTGCCAGCAGCGTAGGAGGCACAGATACGCAGTATTTT. Translating gives CASSVGGTDTQYF.

The count of this clone is one. The J gene is TRBJ2-1, the V gene TRBV4-3; TRBD1 matches at 7 bases. V shed 0 bases, J shed 7 bases, and the junction held 3 bases outside the gene matches. CDR1 and CDR2 (germline): LGHNA, YSLEER. This CDR3 contains 14 residues. CDR3 DNA: TGCGCCAGCAGCCAAGAAGAGGGGGCAAATGAGCAGTTCTTC. This codes for CASSQEEGANEQFF.